This TCR beta chain was sequenced during a study of CD8 T cells in Susac syndrome. A single count supports this clonotype. Age- and sex-matched healthy donors served as the control group. RNA amounts of about 0.5 to 1 ug underwent reverse transcription with random hexamers. TCR beta CDR3 was amplified by immunoSEQ multiplex PCR. This amplification extended across 54 Vbeta and 13 Jbeta segments. TCRdb re-analysed the immunoSEQ multiplex PCR reads in MiXCR, keeping a single row per CDR3 protein. The table lists about 160,000 distinct CDR3 sequences, approximately 92% of them singletons. V lost 5 bases and J 2 bases, leaving 7 bases between the germline ends. The CDR3 loop spans 11 amino acids. Germline loops: CDR1 SQVTM, CDR2 ANQGSEA.

This rearrangement joins TRBV29-1 to TRBJ2-7; no clear D gene. Specimen: CD4+ T cells from PBMCs. This TCR came from a human donor in good health. CDR3 loop: CSVSVTYEQYF. The CDR3, as DNA: TGCAGCGTTTCAGTTACCTACGAGCAGTACTTC.